This T cell receptor beta chain was captured by sequencing in a study of blood T cell repertoires in COVID-19. Study in general: From T cells, B-cell-depleted T cells, or PBMCs came the material, which was cDNA or gDNA.

It was during active infection that Seattle patients were enrolled and then longitudinally followed. Using immunoSEQ multiplex PCR, the repertoire was profiled, and TCRdb retains in-frame clones only, with some absent. The table has 250,000 to 400,000 clones, roughly 88% seen once. The sequence derives from a woman between 25 and 40 years old with COVID-19, enrolled during active disease. The sequencing input was peripheral blood.

As DNA, the CDR3 is TGTGCCAGCAGTTCCCACCGACTAGCGGGAGCCTACGAGCAGTACTTC. This translates into CASSSHRLAGAYEQYF. This chain joins TRBV6-2 or TRBV6-3 and TRBJ2-7, with TRBD2 identical over 12 bases. Germline V gene sequence: CDR1 MNHEY, CDR2 SVGEGT. This CDR3 has 16 amino acids. Unmatched junction bases numbered 6, after V lost 4 bases and J lost 2 bases.